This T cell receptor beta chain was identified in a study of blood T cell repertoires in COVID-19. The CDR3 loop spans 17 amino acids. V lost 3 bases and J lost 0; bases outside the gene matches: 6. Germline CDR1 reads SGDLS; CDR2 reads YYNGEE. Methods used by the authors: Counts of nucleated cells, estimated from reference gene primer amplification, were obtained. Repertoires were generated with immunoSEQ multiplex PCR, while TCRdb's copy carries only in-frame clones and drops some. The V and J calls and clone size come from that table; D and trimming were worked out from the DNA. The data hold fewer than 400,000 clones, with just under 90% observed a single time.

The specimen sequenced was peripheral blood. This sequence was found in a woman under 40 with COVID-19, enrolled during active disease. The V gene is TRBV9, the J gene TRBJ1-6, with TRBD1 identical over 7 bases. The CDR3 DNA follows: TGTGCCAGCAGCGATACAGGGGTCATCTCCTATAATTCACCCCTCCACTTT. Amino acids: CASSDTGVISYNSPLHF.